Shown below are 19 T cell receptor beta chains from a single sample sequenced in a study of cytomegalovirus exposure and HLA in healthy donors. It was with 60 Vbeta and 13 Jbeta primers that the PCR ran. TCRdb's copy holds only in-frame clones and misses some; the assay was immunoSEQ multiplex PCR. The top ten clones hold approximately 5.6% of a sample with 80,000 to 95,000 clones, around 76% of them seen once. The sample was PBMCs. These TCRs come from a man younger than 30 in good health and CMV-seropositive.

The chain joins TRBV5-1 to TRBJ2-7; 7 bases agree with TRBD1. This CDR3 is built from 16 residues. The V gene end was trimmed by 4 bases and the J gene end by 2 bases; junction bases not matched to a gene: 12. From germline, CDR1 is SGHRS and CDR2 YFSETQ. The CDR3 region is CASSARQGLSPYEQYF. CDR3 sequence (DNA): TGCGCCAGCAGCGCAAGACAGGGCCTAAGCCCCTACGAGCAGTACTTC.

This chain uses TRBV29-1 with TRBJ1-1, with 11 nucleotides matching TRBD1. The trim removed 6 bases at V and 4 bases at J, leaving 7 bases unmatched. In germline, CDR1 is SQVTM, CDR2 ANQGSEA. The CDR3 totals 14 residues. The DNA for the CDR3 is TGCAGCGTCCGCCAGGACAGGGGGCGCACTGAAGCTTTCTTT. Translating it yields CSVRQDRGRTEAFF. The full variable domain, its missing parts supplied by reference TRBV29-1 and TRBJ1-1, is SAVISQKPSRDICQRGTSLTIQCQVDSQVTMMFWYRQQPGQSLTLIATANQGSEATYESGFVIDKFPISRPNLTFSTLTVSNMSPEDSSIYLCSVRQDRGRTEAFFGQGTRLTVV.

The chain combines TRBV6-5 with TRBJ2-7; 7 positions match TRBD1. Germline V gene data show CDR1 as MNHEY and CDR2 as SVGAGI. The CDR3 consists of 14 residues. The V segment lost 8 bases and the J segment 6 bases; nucleotides outside the gene matches: 13. CDR3 in DNA: TGTGCCAGCTGCGACAGGGCTGGAGGAGGCGAGCAGTACTTC. Translation gives CASCDRAGGGEQYF.

This chain connects TRBV6-5 to TRBJ1-1; unclear D gene. The CDR3 sequence is 13 residues long. The germline gives CDR1 MNHEY, CDR2 SVGAGI. V gave up 2 bases and J gave up 6 bases, with 10 bases separating them. The CDR3: CASSYDSMSEAFF. As DNA, the CDR3 is TGTGCCAGCAGTTACGACTCCATGTCTGAAGCTTTCTTT.

J is TRBJ1-1 and V is TRBV6-6, with a possible D match to TRBD1 (5 bases). From germline, CDR1 is MNHNY and CDR2 SVGAGI (reference sequence). The CDR3 extends over 14 amino acids. The ends were cut back, 2 bases at V and 5 bases at J, with 12 bases in the middle. The CDR3 DNA reads TGTGCCAGCAGTTACCTATCCCAGGGAACTGAAGCTTTCTTT. It specifies CASSYLSQGTEAFF.

The CDR3 DNA is TGTGCCAGCACCCTTGAGGCTAGCGCTTCAGCGGGCGAGCAGTACTTC. Translated, it gives CASTLEASASAGEQYF. The chain couples TRBV13 to TRBJ2-7, with D maybe TRBD2 (6 bases). CDR3 length equals 16 residues. Germline values: CDR1 PRHDT, CDR2 FYEKMQ (reference sequence). Trimming removed 7 bases at V and 6 bases at J, with 25 bases between.

The genes are TRBV11-2 and TRBJ2-7; TRBD2 matches at 7 bases. Trimming removed 10 bases from V and 1 base from J; junction bases left unmatched: 10. The CDR3 totals 14 residues. Germline V gene data show CDR1 as SGHAT and CDR2 as FQNNGV. The CDR3 DNA reads TGTGCCACCTCTAGGTTTAGCGGGTCCTACGAGCAGTACTTC. It codes for CATSRFSGSYEQYF. The variable domain in full, with the rest retrieved from reference TRBV11-2 and TRBJ2-7, is EAGVAQSPRYKIIEKRQSVAFWCNPISGHATLYWYQQILGQGPKLLIQFQNNGVVDDSQLPKDRFSAERLKGVDSTLKIQPAKLEDSAVYLCATSRFSGSYEQYFGPGTRLTVT.

The rearrangement links TRBV28 to TRBJ2-7; TRBD1 matches at 8 bases. CDR1 and CDR2 from the germline V gene are MDHEN and SYDVKM. The CDR3 has 14 amino acids. The trim removed 6 bases at V and 5 bases at J, leaving 9 bases unmatched. The CDR3 DNA reads TGTGCCAGCAGGGGAAGGGCAGGGGGCAACGAGCAGTACTTC. Protein sequence: CASRGRAGGNEQYF.

V is TRBV11-2 and J is TRBJ2-1, with D possibly being TRBD2 (6 bases). This CDR3 has 13 residues. V shed 7 bases and J shed 15 bases, with 22 bases lying between them. Germline lookup yields CDR1 SGHAT and CDR2 FQNNGV. The CDR3 bases are TGTGCCAGCACCCCCTTGCAGCGGGTGAGTTTGTTCTTC. It translates to CASTPLQRVSLFF. The full variable domain, its missing parts supplied by reference TRBV11-2 and TRBJ2-1, is EAGVAQSPRYKIIEKRQSVAFWCNPISGHATLYWYQQILGQGPKLLIQFQNNGVVDDSQLPKDRFSAERLKGVDSTLKIQPAKLEDSAVYLCASTPLQRVSLFFGPGTRLTVL.

This sequence joins TRBV5-4 and TRBJ2-5, with TRBD2 identical over 7 bases. The germline V gene has CDR1 SGHNT and CDR2 YYREEE (reference sequence). CDR3 length: 16 residues. Trimming cost V 4 bases and J 4 bases; bases outside gene matches: 13. CDR3 in DNA: TGTGCCAGCAGCCGGGGGGAGCGGAGATCGTCAGAGACCCAGTACTTC. Protein product: CASSRGERRSSETQYF.

The rearrangement links TRBV5-6 to TRBJ1-2; D unclear. V lost 4 bases, J lost 4 bases, and 14 bases lay in between. Germline V gives CDR1 SGHDT, CDR2 YYEEEE. The CDR3 is made up of 14 amino acids. The DNA of the CDR3 is TGTGCCAGCAGCCCGGGATCGGGTGCCTATGGCTACACCTTC. Amino acid sequence: CASSPGSGAYGYTF. The whole variable domain, filled in from reference TRBV5-6 and TRBJ1-2, reads DAGVTQSPTHLIKTRGQQVTLRCSPKSGHDTVSWYQQALGQGPQFIFQYYEEEERQRGNFPDRFSGHQFPNYSSELNVNALLLGDSALYLCASSPGSGAYGYTFGSGTRLTVV.

V usage is TRBV6-6 and J usage is TRBJ1-1, with a possible D match to TRBD1 (5 bases). CDR3 length equals 15 residues. The germline V gene has CDR1 MNHNY and CDR2 SVGAGI (reference sequence). Deletions cut 0 bases from V and 5 bases from J, with 13 bases between. The CDR3 DNA reads as TGTGCCAGCAGTTACTCATCCTCCAGGGATACTGAAGCTTTCTTT. Amino acids: CASSYSSSRDTEAFF.

The chain is built from TRBV7-3 and TRBJ2-3; a weak D match, TRBD2 (6 bases). The CDR3 consists of 13 residues. The V end lost 5 bases, the J end lost 5 bases, and 11 bases lay between the germline ends. CDR1 SGHTA and CDR2 FQGTGA come from the germline V gene. CDR3 sequence (DNA): TGTGCCAGCAGCCCCGGGGGAGGAGATACGCAGTATTTT. Its translation is CASSPGGGDTQYF.

This clone was observed a few times. The chain uses TRBV6-6 and TRBJ2-7; D may be TRBD1 (6 bases). CDR3 size: 11 residues. V shed 7 bases and J shed 6 bases, with 10 bases lying between them. Germline assignment: CDR1 MNHNY and CDR2 SVGAGI (reference sequence). The CDR3 here is CASMTGPEQYF. CDR3 sequence (DNA): TGTGCCAGCATGACAGGCCCCGAGCAGTACTTC.

The V and J genes are TRBV28 and TRBJ1-2, with 7 bases that match TRBD1. CDR1 and CDR2 from the germline V gene are MDHEN and SYDVKM. CDR3 length equals 13 residues. J was trimmed by 3 bases and V by 6 bases; bases with no gene match: 4. The CDR3 protein is CASRYTGDYGYTF. The DNA of the CDR3 is TGTGCCAGCAGGTACACAGGGGACTATGGCTACACCTTC.

V and J are TRBV11-2 and TRBJ1-1; D is unclear. Germline lookup yields CDR1 SGHAT and CDR2 FQNNGV. The CDR3 extends over 13 amino acids. V gave up 0 bases and J gave up 8 bases, with 10 bases separating them. The CDR3 spells CASSLERAYEAFF. The CDR3 bases are TGTGCCAGCAGCTTAGAGCGTGCCTACGAAGCTTTCTTT. Full variable domain (remainder filled in from reference TRBV11-2 and TRBJ1-1): EAGVAQSPRYKIIEKRQSVAFWCNPISGHATLYWYQQILGQGPKLLIQFQNNGVVDDSQLPKDRFSAERLKGVDSTLKIQPAKLEDSAVYLCASSLERAYEAFFGQGTRLTVV.

This clone was seen only a few times. V usage is TRBV10-1 and J usage is TRBJ1-1, with D hard to call. The V end lost 5 bases, the J end lost 0 bases, and 7 bases lay between the germline ends. CDR1 and CDR2 from the germline V gene are WNHNN and SYGVQD (reference sequence). The CDR3 length is 13 residues. CDR3 bases: TGCGCCAGCAGTACAAACATGAACACTGAAGCTTTCTTT. It yields the protein CASSTNMNTEAFF.

This clone was detected only a few times. The chain combines TRBV5-4 with TRBJ1-1, with 8 positions matching TRBD1. V shed 4 bases and J 0 bases; nucleotides not matched to a gene: 5. The CDR3 covers 15 residues. The germline gives CDR1 SGHNT, CDR2 YYREEE (reference sequence). The CDR3 spells CASSPWTGMNTEAFF. The CDR3 nucleotides read TGTGCCAGCAGCCCGTGGACAGGGATGAACACTGAAGCTTTCTTT. The variable domain in full, completed from reference TRBV5-4 and TRBJ1-1, reads ETGVTQSPTHLIKTRGQQVTLRCSSQSGHNTVSWYQQALGQGPQFIFQYYREEENGRGNFPPRFSGLQFPNYSSELNVNALELDDSALYLCASSPWTGMNTEAFFGQGTRLTVV.

This chain links TRBV29-1 with TRBJ2-5; TRBD2 agrees at 7 bases. The junction had 11 bases not matched to a gene; V was cut back by 6 bases and J by 1 base. The CDR3 sequence is 15 residues long. CDR1 and CDR2 (germline): SQVTM, ANQGSEA. The CDR3 spells CSVRVWGRAQETQYF. In nucleotides, the CDR3 is TGCAGCGTGCGGGTTTGGGGGAGGGCCCAAGAGACCCAGTACTTC.